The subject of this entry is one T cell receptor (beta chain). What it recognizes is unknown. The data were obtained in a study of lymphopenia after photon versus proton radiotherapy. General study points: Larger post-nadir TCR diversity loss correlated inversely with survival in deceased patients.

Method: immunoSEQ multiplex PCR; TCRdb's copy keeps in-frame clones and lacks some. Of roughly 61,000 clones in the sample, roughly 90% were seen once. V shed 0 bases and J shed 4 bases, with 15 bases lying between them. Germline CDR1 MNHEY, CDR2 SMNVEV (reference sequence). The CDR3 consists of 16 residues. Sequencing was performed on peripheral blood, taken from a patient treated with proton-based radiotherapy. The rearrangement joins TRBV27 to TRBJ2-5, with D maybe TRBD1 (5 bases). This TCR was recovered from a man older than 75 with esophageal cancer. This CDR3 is CASSLSWTLSRETQYF. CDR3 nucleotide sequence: TGTGCCAGCAGTTTATCTTGGACATTGTCGCGAGAGACCCAGTACTTC.